Listed here are 8 T cell receptor beta chains from one sample, sequenced in a study of cytomegalovirus exposure and HLA in healthy donors. A multiplex PCR was run with 60 Vbeta primers and 13 Jbeta primers. TCRdb's table, derived via immunoSEQ multiplex PCR, lists solely in-frame clones and lacks some. The table lists about 140,000 clones, 82% of them singletons, with approximately 2.4% in the top ten. The sequencing sample was made of PBMCs. The receptors stem from a male donor in good health and CMV-seronegative.

The V gene is TRBV11-1, the J gene TRBJ1-1; no reliable D call. The CDR3 loop spans 15 amino acids. Trimming left V 5 bases short and J 8 bases short, with 21 bases between. CDR1 SGHAT and CDR2 FQDESV come from the germline V gene (reference sequence). CDR3 sequence (DNA): TGTGCCAGCAGCCCTAGCAATGGCGGTGCAACCGAAGCTTTCTTT. Translation gives CASSPSNGGATEAFF.

The chain employs TRBV19 and TRBJ2-7; the match to TRBD2 covers 9 bases. V was clipped by 3 bases and J by 2 bases; unmatched bases: 5. Germline V gene lookup returns CDR1 LNHDA and CDR2 SQIVND (reference sequence). The CDR3 is made up of 15 amino acids. The CDR3, as DNA: TGTGCCAGTAGTATGGGAGCGGGAGGAACCTACGAGCAGTACTTC. Translating it yields CASSMGAGGTYEQYF.

This clone was detected only a few times. This sequence joins TRBV27 and TRBJ2-3; maybe TRBD1 (5 bases). Germline V gene sequence: CDR1 MNHEY, CDR2 SMNVEV (reference sequence). This CDR3 has 12 residues. V was trimmed by 2 bases and J by 8 bases, leaving 8 bases between them. The CDR3 loop is CASSLTGGTQYF. Here the CDR3 DNA reads TGTGCCAGCAGTTTAACAGGCGGTACGCAGTATTTT.

V and J are TRBV27 and TRBJ1-1; D remains ambiguous. Germline V gene data show CDR1 as MNHEY and CDR2 as SMNVEV (reference sequence). V lost 8 bases to trimming and J lost 7 bases, with 14 bases between them. The CDR3 contains 12 residues. The CDR3 nucleotides read TGTGCCAGCGGACTACCGGGCCTTGAAGCTTTCTTT. Encoded protein: CASGLPGLEAFF.

This chain uses TRBV9 with TRBJ2-2, with a possible D match to TRBD1 (6 bases). The V end lost 4 bases, the J end lost 2 bases, and 21 bases lay between the germline ends. Germline CDR1 SGDLS, CDR2 YYNGEE. This CDR3 is 18 amino acids long. DNA for the CDR3: TGTGCCAGCAGCCACTCTTTACAGGGTCTCTTTAACACCGGGGAGCTGTTTTTT. It specifies CASSHSLQGLFNTGELFF.

A single count supports this clone. The chain has TRBV13 and TRBJ1-4, with D possibly matching TRBD1 (5 bases). With 1 base removed from V and 3 bases from J, the gap between germline ends came to 6 bases. Germline CDR1 is PRHDT and CDR2 is FYEKMQ (reference sequence). The CDR3 contains 14 residues. The CDR3 sequence: CASSLAGANEKLFF. CDR3 nucleotides: TGTGCCAGCAGCTTAGCGGGGGCTAATGAAAAACTGTTTTTT. Filled out from reference TRBV13 and TRBJ1-4, the complete variable domain reads AAGVIQSPRHLIKEKRETATLKCYPIPRHDTVYWYQQGPGQDPQFLISFYEKMQSDKGSIPDRFSAQQFSDYHSELNMSSLELGDSALYFCASSLAGANEKLFFGSGTQLSVL.

This chain joins TRBV19 and TRBJ1-1, with TRBD1 matching 10 bases. V shed 9 bases and J 8 bases; nucleotides not matched to a gene: 9. CDR3 length equals 13 residues. The germline V gene has CDR1 LNHDA and CDR2 SQIVND (reference sequence). CDR3 sequence reads: CASQGDRGLEAFF. In DNA form, the CDR3 reads TGTGCCAGCCAAGGAGACAGGGGGCTGGAAGCTTTCTTT.

The chain recombines TRBV27 with TRBJ1-1, with a weak D call TRBD1 (6 bases). Deletions cut 4 bases from V and 7 bases from J, with 10 bases between. The CDR3 length is 12 residues. Germline V gives CDR1 MNHEY, CDR2 SMNVEV (reference sequence). The CDR3 DNA is TGTGCCAGCAGTTCGGGGGGCCGTGAAGCTTTCTTT. Translation: CASSSGGREAFF.